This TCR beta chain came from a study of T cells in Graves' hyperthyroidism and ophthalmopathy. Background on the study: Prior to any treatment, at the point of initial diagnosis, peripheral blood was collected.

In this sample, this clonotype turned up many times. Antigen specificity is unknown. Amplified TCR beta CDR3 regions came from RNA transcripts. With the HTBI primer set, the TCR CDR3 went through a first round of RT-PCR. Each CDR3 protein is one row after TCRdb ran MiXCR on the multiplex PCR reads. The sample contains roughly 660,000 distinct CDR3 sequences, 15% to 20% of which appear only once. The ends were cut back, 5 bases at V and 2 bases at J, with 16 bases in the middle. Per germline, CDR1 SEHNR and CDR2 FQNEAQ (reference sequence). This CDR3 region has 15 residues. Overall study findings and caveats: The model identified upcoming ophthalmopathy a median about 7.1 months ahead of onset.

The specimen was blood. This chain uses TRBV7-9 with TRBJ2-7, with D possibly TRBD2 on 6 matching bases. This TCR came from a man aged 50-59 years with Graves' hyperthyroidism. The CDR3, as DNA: TGTGCCAGCAGCCAGAGGCTGGGGGGACCCTACGAGCAGTACTTC. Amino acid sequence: CASSQRLGGPYEQYF.